Included here is one TCR beta chain sequence, with context. Its antigen is undetermined. Germline CDR1 and CDR2: KGHSH and LQKENI. The CDR3 runs to 17 residues. Trimming removed 4 bases from V and 5 bases from J, with 23 bases in between. This sample was included in a study of siplizumab effects on memory and regulatory T cells. Study-wide findings and caveats: The mean Treg-derived percentage of mappable alloreactive CD4+ clones was about 70% with siplizumab compared with about 28% in controls. Proliferating siplizumab-culture Tregs lacked confirmation of suppressive function. Unstimulated subsets were the mapping target of only a minor fraction of alloreactive clones.

The repertoire was sequenced with immunoSEQ multiplex PCR; TCRdb's copy has only in-frame clones and lacks some. The repertoire holds fewer than 130,000 clones, with roughly 92% as singletons. The clonotype originates from a human donor in good health. This chain connects TRBV18 to TRBJ2-5; TRBD2 is a possible D gene (6 bases). Sequenced: CD4+ T cells sorted from blood. The CDR3, as DNA: TGTGCCAGCTCACTAGAATCCTTGGGACTCCCGGGGGAGACCCAGTACTTC. Translating it yields CASSLESLGLPGETQYF.